This T cell receptor beta chain was identified during a study of blood T cell repertoires in COVID-19. Overall study context: COVID-19 samples from acute and convalescent phases originated in the United States, Italy and Spain.

CDR1 SGHTA and CDR2 FQGNSA come from the germline V gene. The V and J ends lost 4 bases and 6 bases, in that order; junction bases with no gene match: 19. The CDR3 runs to 19 residues. In the original workflow: Amplifying reference gene primers gave estimates of nucleated cell counts. Measured with immunoSEQ multiplex PCR; TCRdb has only the in-frame clones, and not every one. V and J calls and clone size come straight from that table; D and trimming were deduced from the DNA. This table holds nearly 80,000 clones, about 83% found once. The sequence was collected from a woman of 80 years or more with active or convalescent COVID-19. V is TRBV7-2 and J is TRBJ2-2, with TRBD2 matching 8 bases. Specimen: peripheral blood. Here the CDR3 reads CASSSFVGLGGRVAGELFF. DNA for the CDR3: TGTGCCAGCAGCTCATTTGTGGGACTAGGTGGTCGGGTGGCCGGGGAGCTGTTTTTT. The whole variable domain, filled in from reference TRBV7-2 and TRBJ2-2, reads GAGVSQSPSNKVTEKGKDVELRCDPISGHTALYWYRQSLGQGLEFLIYFQGNSAPDKSGLPSDRFSAERTGGSVSTLTIQRTQQEDSAVYLCASSSFVGLGGRVAGELFFGEGSRLTVL.